These 29 T cell receptor beta chains were sequenced from one sample in a study of regulatory T cells in long-lasting Graves disease. Arm-PCR of CDR3 regions and iRepertoire HTBI primers were used to build TCR beta libraries. TCRdb independently ran MiXCR on the multiplex PCR reads; one entry per CDR3 protein. The table includes roughly 560,000 distinct CDR3 sequences, about 12% detected once. Time point defined: newly diagnosed GD, antithyroid drugs for less than 3 months. TCR sequences were obtained from RNA taken from PBMCs. These same records also appear under a second study, on T cells in Graves' hyperthyroidism and ophthalmopathy.

Specimen: peripheral blood mononuclear cells (PBMCs), collected at new diagnosis, from a patient treated with antithyroid drugs. These receptors originate from a woman aged 25 to 39 with Graves disease.

This clonotype was detected many times. DNA of the CDR3: TGTGCCAGCAGCTCGCGGGCCGATAATCAGCCCCAGCATTTT. Its protein is CASSSRADNQPQHF. The V gene is TRBV7-2, the J gene TRBJ1-5; D is uncertain. Germline V gives CDR1 SGHTA, CDR2 FQGNSA. The CDR3 has 14 amino acids. Trimming left V 4 bases short and J 4 bases short, with 11 bases between.

Many counts were recorded for this clonotype. V is TRBV20-1 and J is TRBJ2-3; 7 bases align to TRBD2. V gave up 0 bases and J gave up 0 bases; unmatched junction bases: 6. CDR1 is DFQATT, CDR2 SNEGSKA, per germline (reference sequence). The CDR3 totals 16 residues. CDR3 nucleotide sequence: TGCAGTGCTAGAGATCGGGCGGGAGTGAGCACAGATACGCAGTATTTT. Its protein product is CSARDRAGVSTDTQYF.

The gene calls are TRBV24-1 and TRBJ2-1, with no clear D. Germline CDR1 is KGHDR and CDR2 is SFDVKD. V dropped 8 bases and J dropped 5 bases, with 6 bases sitting between them. This CDR3 has 11 residues. CDR3 nucleotides: TGTGCCACCATGAGAGACAATGAGCAGTTCTTC. This encodes CATMRDNEQFF.

The chain uses TRBV4-1 and TRBJ1-4; D is ambiguous. This CDR3 region has 15 residues. CDR1 MGHRA and CDR2 YSYEKL come from the germline V gene. With 3 bases removed from V and 8 bases from J, the gap between germline ends came to 16 bases. The CDR3 sequence is CASSQTGSEFEKLFF. The CDR3 nucleotides are TGCGCCAGCAGCCAGACCGGGAGCGAATTCGAAAAACTGTTTTTT.

This clonotype occurred many times. CDR3 amino acids: CASSPGGGLSDIQYF. As DNA, the CDR3 is TGCGCCAGCTCCCCTGGTGGGGGGCTATCGGACATTCAGTACTTC. The genes are TRBV5-1 and TRBJ2-4; tentatively, D is TRBD1 or TRBD2 (6 bases each). CDR1 and CDR2 (germline): SGHRS, YFSETQ. There are 15 residues in the CDR3. Deletions cut 7 bases from V and 8 bases from J, with 22 bases between.

This chain uses TRBV29-1 with TRBJ2-2, with D possibly matching TRBD2 (5 bases). CDR1 and CDR2 from the germline V gene are SQVTM and ANQGSEA. Trimming took off 6 bases at V and 6 bases at J, with 8 bases between the two ends. The CDR3 runs to 11 residues. Here the CDR3 DNA reads TGCAGCGTGACTAACGCCGGGGAGCTGTTTTTT. It yields the protein CSVTNAGELFF.

Here the CDR3 reads CSARDRRQGDYGYTF. CDR3 coding DNA: TGCAGTGCTAGAGATCGGCGGCAAGGCGACTATGGCTACACCTTC. The V call is TRBV20-1, the J call TRBJ1-2; D call uncertain. Germline V CDR1 and CDR2: DFQATT, SNEGSKA (reference sequence). The germline V and J ends were trimmed by 0 bases and 3 bases, with 14 bases remaining between them. The CDR3 has 15 residues.

This clonotype was recorded at least ten times. The V call is TRBV13, the J call TRBJ1-2; TRBD1 aligns across 7 bases. Germline V lookup: CDR1 PRHDT, CDR2 FYEKMQ (reference sequence). The junction had 4 bases not matched to a gene; V was cut back by 1 base and J by 8 bases. The CDR3 runs to 13 residues. CDR3 sequence (DNA): TGTGCCAGCAGCTTAGAGGCAGGGGGAGGCTACACCTTC. Its translation: CASSLEAGGGYTF.

This clonotype was seen repeatedly, ten times or more. This chain links TRBV11-1 with TRBJ2-7; the D is unclear. V shed 2 bases and J shed 4 bases, with 9 bases lying between them. The CDR3 runs 13 residues. Germline V gene sequence: CDR1 SGHAT, CDR2 FQDESV (reference sequence). CDR3 DNA sequence: TGTGCCAGCAGCTTACTCGACGGGTACGAGCAGTACTTC. This sequence encodes CASSLLDGYEQYF.

This clonotype showed up many times. The chain has TRBV5-1 and TRBJ1-1; D ambiguous. The CDR3 contains 13 residues. Germline loops: CDR1 SGHRS, CDR2 YFSETQ. The V end was cut by 3 bases, the J end by 4 bases, with 10 bases between. The CDR3 DNA follows: TGCGCCAGCAGCTCCAAGGGAGCCACTGAAGCTTTCTTT. Protein sequence: CASSSKGATEAFF.

This clonotype was observed at least ten times. This rearrangement joins TRBV7-9 to TRBJ1-2; 8 positions match TRBD1. Germline CDR1 reads SEHNR; CDR2 reads FQNEAQ (reference sequence). The ends lost 5 bases at V and 4 bases at J; junction bases unmatched: 12. The CDR3 is made up of 16 amino acids. The CDR3 DNA reads TGTGCCAGCAGCGCAGGGACAGGTTGGACCACCTATGGCTACACCTTC. It encodes CASSAGTGWTTYGYTF. Filled out from reference TRBV7-9 and TRBJ1-2, the complete variable domain reads DTGVSQNPRHKITKRGQNVTFRCDPISEHNRLYWYRQTLGQGPEFLTYFQNEAQLEKSRLLSDRFSAERPKGSFSTLEIQRTEQGDSAMYLCASSAGTGWTTYGYTFGSGTRLTVV.

In its sample, this clonotype was seen many times. CDR3 loop: CSAKKGQTEVAGEKTQYF. The CDR3 nucleotides are TGCAGCGCCAAAAAGGGACAGACTGAGGTAGCGGGAGAGAAGACCCAGTACTTC. The rearrangement uses TRBV29-1 and TRBJ2-5; the match to TRBD2 covers 9 bases. CDR1 and CDR2 (germline): SQVTM, ANQGSEA. Trimming at V came to 7 bases and at J to 6 bases, leaving 24 bases not matched to a gene. The CDR3 spans 18 residues.

This chain joins TRBV6-2 or TRBV6-3 and TRBJ1-2, with D possibly matching TRBD1 (5 bases). Germline CDR1 MNHEY, CDR2 SVGEGT. Trimming shortened V by 7 bases and J by 5 bases, and 26 bases separated the two germline ends. The CDR3 runs 17 residues. The CDR3 is CASTSGGHRRASYGYTF. CDR3 DNA: TGTGCCAGCACCTCCGGGGGTCACAGAAGGGCTTCTTATGGCTACACCTTC.

This clonotype was counted many times. This chain joins TRBV20-1 and TRBJ1-2, with D possibly TRBD1 on 6 matching bases. From germline, CDR1 is DFQATT and CDR2 SNEGSKA (reference sequence). V lost 0 bases and J 6 bases, leaving 14 bases between the germline ends. The CDR3 spans 14 residues. The CDR3, as DNA: TGCAGTGCTAGAGATCAGACTCAGGGGCATGGCTACACCTTC. It yields the protein CSARDQTQGHGYTF.

This clonotype was counted ten times or more. The chain carries TRBV24-1 and TRBJ1-2, with D possibly matching TRBD1 (5 bases). Germline CDR1 reads KGHDR; CDR2 reads SFDVKD. The CDR3 is 13 amino acids. Trimming stripped 9 bases from V and 3 bases from J, with 13 bases between. CDR3: CATQPGQDYGYTF. The CDR3 DNA reads as TGTGCCACCCAGCCAGGGCAGGACTATGGCTACACCTTC.

In its sample, this clonotype was seen a few times. This rearrangement joins TRBV3-1 to TRBJ2-5, with a tentative D call TRBD1 (5 bases). Per the germline V gene, CDR1 is LGHDT and CDR2 is YNNKEL (reference sequence). The CDR3 has 16 amino acids. V was shortened by 4 bases and J by 1 base, with 16 bases between the two germline ends. DNA of the CDR3: TGTGCCAGCAGCCCCCGGACACCGTTGCCCCAAGAGACCCAGTACTTC. Translation gives CASSPRTPLPQETQYF.

The chain links TRBV4-2 to TRBJ2-7; TRBD2 aligns across 12 bases. After removal of 1 base from V and 7 bases from J, the junction contained 8 bases not matched to a gene. This CDR3 has 16 residues. Germline V gene sequence: CDR1 LGHNA, CDR2 YNFKEQ. CDR3 nucleotide sequence: TGTGCCAGCAGCCAAGGGGGGACTAGCGGGTTTCTTGAGCAGTACTTC. Protein product: CASSQGGTSGFLEQYF.

This clonotype was observed at least ten times. The chain has TRBV15 and TRBJ2-1; 10 positions match TRBD1. Germline CDR1 LNHNV, CDR2 YYDKDF (reference sequence). J lost 6 bases, V lost 8 bases, and 7 bases had no gene match. This CDR3 spans 14 amino acids. The CDR3 DNA sequence: TGTGCCACCGGGCGGGACAGGGGTAGCAATGAGCAGTTCTTC. The encoded protein is CATGRDRGSNEQFF.

This clonotype was seen only a few times. This sequence joins TRBV28 and TRBJ2-7; 10 bases fit TRBD1. The CDR3 runs 15 residues. After removal of 7 bases from V and 5 bases from J, the junction contained 11 bases not matched to a gene. Germline V gene data show CDR1 as MDHEN and CDR2 as SYDVKM. The CDR3 reads CASKYPGQGYNEQYF. Here the CDR3 DNA reads TGTGCCAGCAAGTACCCGGGACAGGGGTACAACGAGCAGTACTTC.

The chain carries TRBV30 and TRBJ2-3, with TRBD2 as a possible D gene (6 bases). Trimming cost V 8 bases and J 5 bases, with 20 bases left between them. From germline, CDR1 is GTSNPN and CDR2 SVGIG (reference sequence). The CDR3 contains 14 residues. This CDR3 is CAGDLGFLVDTQYF. CDR3 nucleotide sequence: TGTGCCGGGGACTTGGGGTTCCTGGTAGATACGCAGTATTTT.

The genes are TRBV19 and TRBJ1-1; D not resolved. Germline V gene sequence: CDR1 LNHDA, CDR2 SQIVND (reference sequence). This CDR3 is 13 amino acids long. V dropped 3 bases and J dropped 0 bases, with 5 bases sitting between them. In DNA form, the CDR3 reads TGTGCCAGTAGTATGAACTTGAACACTGAAGCTTTCTTT. It encodes CASSMNLNTEAFF.

This clonotype was seen many times. The J gene is TRBJ1-1, the V gene TRBV28; 7 nucleotides align to TRBD1. Trimming at V came to 6 bases and at J to 11 bases, leaving 18 bases not matched to a gene. Germline CDR1 reads MDHEN; CDR2 reads SYDVKM. The CDR3 has 15 amino acids. DNA for the CDR3: TGTGCCAGCAGCCGAACAGGGACAGCGGGGAGGTTGGCTTTCTTT. This codes for CASSRTGTAGRLAFF.

This clonotype occurred many times. V and J are TRBV30 and TRBJ1-2, with unresolved D. Germline V gene sequence: CDR1 GTSNPN, CDR2 SVGIG (reference sequence). Trimming took off 1 base at V and 7 bases at J, with 16 bases between the two ends. CDR3 length: 14 amino acids. The CDR3 DNA reads TGTGCCTGGAGTGGGGGTCGTACTCAATCTGGCTACACCTTC. Translated: CAWSGGRTQSGYTF.

This clonotype was seen a handful of times. The V gene is TRBV6-1, the J gene TRBJ2-7; D might be TRBD2 (6 bases). Trimming stripped 6 bases from V and 6 bases from J, with 18 bases between. The CDR3 spans 14 residues. In germline, CDR1 is MNHNS, CDR2 SASEGT. The chain's CDR3 is CASSPGLFTREQYF. CDR3 DNA: TGTGCCAGCAGCCCAGGACTATTTACGCGCGAGCAGTACTTC.

Regarding this clonotype: A read error likely explains this, since a far larger clone differs by one base. The V call is TRBV11-2, the J call TRBJ2-7; 9 bases align to TRBD2. Per germline, CDR1 SGHAT and CDR2 FQNNGV. Trimming removed 2 bases from V and 7 bases from J; junction bases left unmatched: 12. CDR3 length: 16 amino acids. The CDR3 DNA reads as TGTGCCAGCAGCTTAATCCCAGCGGGAGGATGGTATGAGCAGTACTTC. As protein: CASSLIPAGGWYEQYF.

This clonotype was found many times. The chain has TRBV11-1 and TRBJ2-2; D call uncertain. The CDR3 has 14 residues. Per germline, CDR1 SGHAT and CDR2 FQDESV (reference sequence). V was pared by 0 bases and J by 1 base, with 3 bases between. CDR3: CASSLAENTGELFF. The DNA for the CDR3 is TGTGCCAGCAGCTTAGCAGAGAACACCGGGGAGCTGTTTTTT. Complete variable domain (other parts from reference TRBV11-1 and TRBJ2-2): EAEVAQSPRYKITEKSQAVAFWCDPISGHATLYWYRQILGQGPELLVQFQDESVVDDSQLPKDRFSAERLKGVDSTLKIQPAELGDSAMYLCASSLAENTGELFFGEGSRLTVL.

This clonotype appeared many times. The genes are TRBV27 and TRBJ2-5, with 8 bases that match TRBD2. The CDR3 is made up of 15 amino acids. J was trimmed by 0 bases and V by 2 bases; bases with no gene match: 2. CDR1 and CDR2 from the germline V gene are MNHEY and SMNVEV (reference sequence). CDR3 DNA: TGTGCCAGCAGTTTAGGCGGGAGGTACCAAGAGACCCAGTACTTC. This gives the protein CASSLGGRYQETQYF.

This clonotype was counted at least ten times. The chain uses TRBV20-1 and TRBJ1-1, with 8 bases matching TRBD1. The V gene end was trimmed by 6 bases and the J gene end by 1 base; junction bases not matched to a gene: 1. CDR1 and CDR2 from the germline V gene are DFQATT and SNEGSKA (reference sequence). This CDR3 region has 12 residues. The DNA for the CDR3 is TGCAGTGCCGGACAGGGGAACACTGAAGCTTTCTTT. It is translated as CSAGQGNTEAFF.

Ten or more counts support this clonotype. V usage is TRBV28 and J usage is TRBJ1-2; D possibly corresponds to TRBD1 (6 bases). V lost 1 base and J lost 4, with 16 bases in between. The CDR3 is 16 residues long. Germline V gene lookup returns CDR1 MDHEN and CDR2 SYDVKM. CDR3: CASSLFTWGRGYGYTF. DNA for the CDR3: TGTGCCAGCAGTTTATTTACGTGGGGCAGGGGCTATGGCTACACCTTC.